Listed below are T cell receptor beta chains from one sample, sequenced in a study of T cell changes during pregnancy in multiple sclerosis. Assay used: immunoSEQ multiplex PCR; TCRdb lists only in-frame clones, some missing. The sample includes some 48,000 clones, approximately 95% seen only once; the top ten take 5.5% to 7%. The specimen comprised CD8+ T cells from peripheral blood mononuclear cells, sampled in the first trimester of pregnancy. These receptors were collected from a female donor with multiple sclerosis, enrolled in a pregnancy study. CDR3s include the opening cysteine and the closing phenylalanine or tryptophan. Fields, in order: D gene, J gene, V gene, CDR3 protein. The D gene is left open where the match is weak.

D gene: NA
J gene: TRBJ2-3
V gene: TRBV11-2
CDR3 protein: CASSFGGITDTQYF

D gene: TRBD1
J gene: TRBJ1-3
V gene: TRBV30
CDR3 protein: CAWSVLELVTGAFPGNTIYF

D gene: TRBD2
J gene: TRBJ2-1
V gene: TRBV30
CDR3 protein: CAWRPGAGAPNEQFF

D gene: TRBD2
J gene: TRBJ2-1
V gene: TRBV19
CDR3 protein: CASRTSEMYNEQFF

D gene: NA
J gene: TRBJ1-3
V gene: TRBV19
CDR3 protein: CASSMAGGGNTIYF

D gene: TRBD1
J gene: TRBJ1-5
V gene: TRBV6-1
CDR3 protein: CASSRTGTQPQHF

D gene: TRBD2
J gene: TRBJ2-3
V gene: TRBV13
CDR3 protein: CASSALAGVIDTQYF

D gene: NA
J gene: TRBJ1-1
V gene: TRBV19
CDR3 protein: CASRILAGEAFF

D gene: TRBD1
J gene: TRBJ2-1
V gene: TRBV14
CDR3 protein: CASSQVIGGGQGDNEQFF

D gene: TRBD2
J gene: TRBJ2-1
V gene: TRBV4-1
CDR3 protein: CASSQDLAVINEQFF

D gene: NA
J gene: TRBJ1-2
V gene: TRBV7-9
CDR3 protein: CASTVMQGVHGYTF

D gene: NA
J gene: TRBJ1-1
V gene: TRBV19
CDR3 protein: CASSIGTRSEAFF

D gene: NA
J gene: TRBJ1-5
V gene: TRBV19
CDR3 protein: CASTALGQPQHF

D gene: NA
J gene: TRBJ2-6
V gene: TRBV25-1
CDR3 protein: CASSEYSSRSGANVLTF

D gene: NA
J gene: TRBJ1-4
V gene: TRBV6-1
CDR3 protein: CASPSRGVNEKLFF

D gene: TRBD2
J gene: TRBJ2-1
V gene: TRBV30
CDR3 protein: CAWSAGTSGYNEQFF

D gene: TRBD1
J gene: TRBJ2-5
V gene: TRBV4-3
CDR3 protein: CASSPTGGQETQYF

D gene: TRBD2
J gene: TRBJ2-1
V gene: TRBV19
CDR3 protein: CASSAGLGFYEQFF

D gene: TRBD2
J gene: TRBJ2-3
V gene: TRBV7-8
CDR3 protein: CASSLVPYSGRLDTQYF

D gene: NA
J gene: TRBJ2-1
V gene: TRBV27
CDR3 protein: CASSSAGSYNEQFF

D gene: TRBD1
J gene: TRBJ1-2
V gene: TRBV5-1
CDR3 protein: CASSPNQLTGGLSGYTF

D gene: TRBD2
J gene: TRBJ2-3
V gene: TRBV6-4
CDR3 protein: CASSMGLAGGSDTQYF

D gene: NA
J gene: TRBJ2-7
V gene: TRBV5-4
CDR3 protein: CASSLKGKSYEQYF

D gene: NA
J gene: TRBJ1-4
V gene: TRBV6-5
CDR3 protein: CASSYSSNEKLFF

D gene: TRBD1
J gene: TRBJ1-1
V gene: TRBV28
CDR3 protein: CASSLSYPPRTGRFGTEAFF

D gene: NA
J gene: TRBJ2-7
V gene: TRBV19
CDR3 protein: CASSIFGGLRYEQYF

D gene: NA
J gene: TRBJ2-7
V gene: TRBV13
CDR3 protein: CASSHTGGVSEQYF

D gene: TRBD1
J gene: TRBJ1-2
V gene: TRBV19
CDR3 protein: CASSPGTGRGYTF

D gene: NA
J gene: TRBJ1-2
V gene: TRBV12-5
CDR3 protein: CASGLASLPNYGYTF

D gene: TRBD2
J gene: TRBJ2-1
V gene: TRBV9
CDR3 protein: CASSVASGRAYNEQFF

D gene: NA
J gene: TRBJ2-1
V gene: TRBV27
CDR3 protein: CASSQGSSYNEQFF

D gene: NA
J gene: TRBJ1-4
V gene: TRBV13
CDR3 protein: CASSLGLSSEKLFF

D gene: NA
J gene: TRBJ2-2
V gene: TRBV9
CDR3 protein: CASGSENTGELFF

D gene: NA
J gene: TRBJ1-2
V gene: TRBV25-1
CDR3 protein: CATLQGGVGYTF

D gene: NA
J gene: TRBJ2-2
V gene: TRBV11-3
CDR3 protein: CASSLEEDSSNTGELFF

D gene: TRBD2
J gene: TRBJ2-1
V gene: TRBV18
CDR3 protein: CASSGTSGNEQFF

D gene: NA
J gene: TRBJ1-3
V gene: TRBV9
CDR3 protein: CASSAEGSGNTIYF

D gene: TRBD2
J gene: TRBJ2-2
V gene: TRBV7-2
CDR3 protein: CASSLDAGLATGELFF

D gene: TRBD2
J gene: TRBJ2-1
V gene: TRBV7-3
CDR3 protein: CASSLRLAGAAYNEQFF

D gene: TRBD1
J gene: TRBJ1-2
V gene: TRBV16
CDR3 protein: CASSQFKQGAEGYTF

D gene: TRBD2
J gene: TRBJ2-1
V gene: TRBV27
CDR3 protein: CASSTLGLAEEYNEQFF